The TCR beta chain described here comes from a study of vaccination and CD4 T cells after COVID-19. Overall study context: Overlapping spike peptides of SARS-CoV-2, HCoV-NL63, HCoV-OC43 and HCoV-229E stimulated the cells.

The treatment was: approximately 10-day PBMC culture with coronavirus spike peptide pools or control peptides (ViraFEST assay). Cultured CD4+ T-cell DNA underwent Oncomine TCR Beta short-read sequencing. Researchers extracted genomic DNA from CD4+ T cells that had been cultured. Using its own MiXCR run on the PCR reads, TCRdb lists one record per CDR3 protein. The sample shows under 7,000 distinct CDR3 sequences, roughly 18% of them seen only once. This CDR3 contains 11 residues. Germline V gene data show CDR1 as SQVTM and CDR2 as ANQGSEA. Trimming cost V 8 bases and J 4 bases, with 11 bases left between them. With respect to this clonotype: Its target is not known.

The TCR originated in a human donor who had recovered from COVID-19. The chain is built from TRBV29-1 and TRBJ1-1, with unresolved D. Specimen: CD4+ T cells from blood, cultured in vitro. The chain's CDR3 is CSTSRTTEAFF. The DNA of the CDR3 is TGCAGCACCTCGAGGACCACTGAAGCTTTCTTT.